A selection of T cell receptor beta chains follows, all from one sample in a study of cytomegalovirus exposure and HLA in healthy donors. Here immunoSEQ multiplex PCR was the method, and the copy in TCRdb shows in-frame clones only, minus some. This sample has roughly 110,000 clones, with 82% found just once. Material: PBMCs. Receptors originate from a man younger than 45 in good health and CMV-seropositive. The CDR3 runs from the conserved cysteine through the conserved F or W. The D gene is left open where the match is weak. Clone size is given for some rows only: seen once, a few or many times, or a class if the clone is expanded.

abundance: once; j_gene: TRBJ1-2; v_gene: TRBV6-5; d_gene: -; CDR3nt: TGTGCCACCGACGGTCCGGGCTATGGCTACACCTTC; CDR3aa: CATDGPGYGYTF
abundance: once; j_gene: TRBJ1-1; v_gene: TRBV14; d_gene: -; CDR3nt: TGTGCCAGCAGCCCCAACTCTGCCGGGAACACTGAAGCTTTCTTT; CDR3aa: CASSPNSAGNTEAFF
abundance: -; j_gene: TRBJ2-3; v_gene: TRBV7-9; d_gene: -; CDR3nt: TGTGCCAGCAGCTTAGTGCGAAATTGGCAGGGTTACACAGATACGCAGTATTTT; CDR3aa: CASSLVRNWQGYTDTQYF
abundance: -; j_gene: TRBJ2-1; v_gene: TRBV5-1; d_gene: -; CDR3nt: TGCGCCAGCAGCATTGTCGGGGGTCTATACAATGAGCAGTTCTTC; CDR3aa: CASSIVGGLYNEQFF
abundance: -; j_gene: TRBJ2-5; v_gene: TRBV5-1; d_gene: TRBD2; CDR3nt: TGCGCCAGCAGCGATGCTAGCGGGGTCCAAGAGACCCAGTACTTC; CDR3aa: CASSDASGVQETQYF
abundance: -; j_gene: TRBJ2-4; v_gene: TRBV18; d_gene: -; CDR3nt: TGTGCCAGCTCACCTGTAGGACAGCTAGCCAAAAACATTCAGTACTTC; CDR3aa: CASSPVGQLAKNIQYF
abundance: -; j_gene: TRBJ2-7; v_gene: TRBV10-3; d_gene: TRBD2; CDR3nt: TGTGCCAGTGGGACTAGCGATGACTACGAGCAGTACTTC; CDR3aa: CASGTSDDYEQYF
abundance: -; j_gene: TRBJ2-7; v_gene: TRBV27; d_gene: TRBD1; CDR3nt: TGTGCCAGCAGTCTAATGACAGGGATTATCTACGAGCAGTACTTC; CDR3aa: CASSLMTGIIYEQYF
abundance: -; j_gene: TRBJ1-1; v_gene: TRBV19; d_gene: -; CDR3nt: TGTGCCAGTAGCCCCTATTTCACTGAAGCTTTCTTT; CDR3aa: CASSPYFTEAFF
abundance: -; j_gene: TRBJ2-7; v_gene: TRBV5-8; d_gene: TRBD1; CDR3nt: TGTGCCAGCAGCCCAACGGGACAGGGGAAATCGTACGAGCAGTACTTC; CDR3aa: CASSPTGQGKSYEQYF
abundance: -; j_gene: TRBJ1-1; v_gene: TRBV4-2; d_gene: -; CDR3nt: TGTGCCAGCAGCCAAGATGGGAGGGGTTTTAAGTCTGAAGCTTTCTTT; CDR3aa: CASSQDGRGFKSEAFF
abundance: -; j_gene: TRBJ2-3; v_gene: TRBV25-1; d_gene: -; CDR3nt: TGTGCCAGCAGTGAAGCAGGGTTGGCAGATACGCAGTATTTT; CDR3aa: CASSEAGLADTQYF
abundance: -; j_gene: TRBJ2-5; v_gene: TRBV11-2; d_gene: -; CDR3nt: TGTGCCAGCAGCCCGTACCAAGAGACCCAGTACTTC; CDR3aa: CASSPYQETQYF
abundance: -; j_gene: TRBJ1-3; v_gene: TRBV6-1; d_gene: -; CDR3nt: TGTGCCAGCAAGAAAAGTAGCTCTGGAAACACCATATATTTT; CDR3aa: CASKKSSSGNTIYF
abundance: -; j_gene: TRBJ1-1; v_gene: TRBV29-1; d_gene: -; CDR3nt: TGCAGCGTTGCAGACCCTCAGGGGTTGGCAGCTTTCTTT; CDR3aa: CSVADPQGLAAFF
abundance: -; j_gene: TRBJ2-1; v_gene: TRBV6-1; d_gene: TRBD1; CDR3nt: TGTGCCAGCAGTGAGGTGGGACAGATCTACAATGAGCAGTTCTTC; CDR3aa: CASSEVGQIYNEQFF
abundance: once; j_gene: TRBJ2-7; v_gene: TRBV7-3; d_gene: TRBD2; CDR3nt: TGTGCCAGCAGCCGGACTAGCGGAACCTACGAGCAGTACTTC; CDR3aa: CASSRTSGTYEQYF
abundance: -; j_gene: TRBJ1-5; v_gene: TRBV10-3; d_gene: -; CDR3nt: TGTGCCATCAGTGAGTCGCGGGGAACCGGTCAGCCCCAGCATTTT; CDR3aa: CAISESRGTGQPQHF
abundance: -; j_gene: TRBJ2-7; v_gene: TRBV29-1; d_gene: -; CDR3nt: TGCAGCGTTGATATGCGGGGTCTCGACGAGCAGTACTTC; CDR3aa: CSVDMRGLDEQYF
abundance: -; j_gene: TRBJ1-6; v_gene: TRBV9; d_gene: TRBD1; CDR3nt: TGTGCCAGCAGCCCAACGGGACAGGATAATAATTCACCCCTCCACTTT; CDR3aa: CASSPTGQDNNSPLHF
abundance: once; j_gene: TRBJ1-1; v_gene: TRBV5-5; d_gene: -; CDR3nt: TGTGCCAGCAACGTACAGGGAAACGCTGAAGCTTTCTTT; CDR3aa: CASNVQGNAEAFF
abundance: -; j_gene: TRBJ2-1; v_gene: TRBV5-1; d_gene: TRBD2; CDR3nt: TGCGCCAGCAGATCTTCTAGCGGGGCACACAATGAGCAGTTCTTC; CDR3aa: CASRSSSGAHNEQFF
abundance: few; j_gene: TRBJ2-2; v_gene: TRBV19; d_gene: -; CDR3nt: TGTGCCAGTAGCGATCCCGGCGGGCGGAGTACCGGGGAGCTGTTTTTT; CDR3aa: CASSDPGGRSTGELFF
abundance: -; j_gene: TRBJ2-7; v_gene: TRBV30; d_gene: TRBD1; CDR3nt: TGTGCCTGGAGTTCGGTACAGGGGGTCTCCTACGAGCAGTACTTC; CDR3aa: CAWSSVQGVSYEQYF
abundance: once; j_gene: TRBJ2-5; v_gene: TRBV27; d_gene: -; CDR3nt: TGTGCCAGCAGTTTTACAGGGATACAGGGAGAGACCCAGTACTTC; CDR3aa: CASSFTGIQGETQYF
abundance: -; j_gene: TRBJ2-7; v_gene: TRBV18; d_gene: -; CDR3nt: TGTGCCAGCTCACCAGGGGCAGGGGTGTCCTACGAGCAGTACTTC; CDR3aa: CASSPGAGVSYEQYF
abundance: -; j_gene: TRBJ1-1; v_gene: TRBV10-1; d_gene: -; CDR3nt: TGCGCCAGCAGTGGAGCGGGACTAAGGCGTGCTTTCTTT; CDR3aa: CASSGAGLRRAFF
abundance: -; j_gene: TRBJ2-6; v_gene: TRBV9; d_gene: -; CDR3nt: TGTGCCAGCAAAGGAACTAGCCTCCCCTCTGGGGCCAACGTCCTGACTTTC; CDR3aa: CASKGTSLPSGANVLTF
abundance: -; j_gene: TRBJ1-6; v_gene: TRBV6-5; d_gene: -; CDR3nt: TGTGCCAGCAGTCCCCCGGGATTTAATTCACCCCTCCACTTT; CDR3aa: CASSPPGFNSPLHF
abundance: -; j_gene: TRBJ1-1; v_gene: TRBV5-1; d_gene: -; CDR3nt: TGCGCCAGCAGTAATGACATCCGATTGAACACTGAAGCTTTCTTT; CDR3aa: CASSNDIRLNTEAFF
abundance: -; j_gene: TRBJ2-5; v_gene: TRBV11-3; d_gene: -; CDR3nt: TGTGCCAGCAGCTCCCGGGGGGCCCGGGGAGAGACCCAGTACTTC; CDR3aa: CASSSRGARGETQYF
abundance: -; j_gene: TRBJ2-5; v_gene: TRBV6-1; d_gene: TRBD1; CDR3nt: TGTGCCAGCAGTGAATCCTTGGGACAGAAAAGTTTACAGACCCAGTACTTC; CDR3aa: CASSESLGQKSLQTQYF
abundance: -; j_gene: TRBJ1-1; v_gene: TRBV6-5; d_gene: TRBD1; CDR3nt: TGTGCCAGCAGTTACGGGGACAGGGCCACTGAAGCTTTCTTT; CDR3aa: CASSYGDRATEAFF
abundance: -; j_gene: TRBJ2-2; v_gene: TRBV2; d_gene: TRBD1; CDR3nt: TGTGCCAGCAGTGGGGGACAGGGAAAGAACGGGGAGCTGTTTTTT; CDR3aa: CASSGGQGKNGELFF
abundance: -; j_gene: TRBJ2-5; v_gene: TRBV12-2; d_gene: -; CDR3nt: TGTGCAAGTCGCTCCGAGGGACAGATCCAAGAGACCCAGTACTTC; CDR3aa: CASRSEGQIQETQYF
abundance: once; j_gene: TRBJ1-1; v_gene: TRBV6-6; d_gene: -; CDR3nt: TGTGCCACCCTGAGACAGCCGTTGAACACTGAAGCTTTCTTT; CDR3aa: CATLRQPLNTEAFF
abundance: -; j_gene: TRBJ1-6; v_gene: TRBV5-1; d_gene: -; CDR3nt: TGCGCCAGCAGCTTGGACCCCGGGGGGGGCAATTCACCCCTCCACTTT; CDR3aa: CASSLDPGGGNSPLHF
abundance: -; j_gene: TRBJ2-2; v_gene: TRBV18; d_gene: -; CDR3nt: TGTGCCAGCTCACCAGGGCAGGGCCTAAACACCGGGGAGCTGTTTTTT; CDR3aa: CASSPGQGLNTGELFF
abundance: -; j_gene: TRBJ1-2; v_gene: TRBV6-1; d_gene: TRBD1; CDR3nt: TGTGCCAGCAGACAGGGGACCTATGGCTACACCTTC; CDR3aa: CASRQGTYGYTF
abundance: -; j_gene: TRBJ2-3; v_gene: TRBV5-1; d_gene: TRBD2; CDR3nt: TGCGCCAGCAGCGGGAATCTAGCGGGGGTGTCCCCTAGCACAGATACGCAGTATTTT; CDR3aa: CASSGNLAGVSPSTDTQYF
abundance: few; j_gene: TRBJ2-7; v_gene: TRBV5-6; d_gene: -; CDR3nt: TGTGCCAGCAGCAGGGGCCACTTTACCTCGTGGCAGTACTTC; CDR3aa: CASSRGHFTSWQYF
abundance: -; j_gene: TRBJ2-5; v_gene: TRBV6-6; d_gene: -; CDR3nt: TGTGCCAGCAGTTACGGTGGGGGGGCCTTACGAGAGACCCAGTACTTC; CDR3aa: CASSYGGGALRETQYF
abundance: -; j_gene: TRBJ1-1; v_gene: TRBV15; d_gene: -; CDR3nt: TGTGCCACCAGCAGAGATGGGGCCTTCACTGAAGCTTTCTTT; CDR3aa: CATSRDGAFTEAFF
abundance: -; j_gene: TRBJ2-7; v_gene: TRBV27; d_gene: -; CDR3nt: TGTGCCAGCAGTTTCCGGGGACTCGAGCAGTACTTC; CDR3aa: CASSFRGLEQYF
abundance: few; j_gene: TRBJ2-1; v_gene: TRBV6-5; d_gene: TRBD1; CDR3nt: TGTGCCAGCAGTTCCGGGACAGGGGATTCCAATGAGCAGTTCTTC; CDR3aa: CASSSGTGDSNEQFF
abundance: -; j_gene: TRBJ1-4; v_gene: TRBV6-5; d_gene: -; CDR3nt: TGTGCCAGCAGTTACTCACGGACACAATCTAATGAAAAACTGTTTTTT; CDR3aa: CASSYSRTQSNEKLFF